The 13 T cell receptor beta chains presented below share a single source sample, sequenced in a study of tumor-infiltrating lymphocytes in primary liver carcinoma. With 500 to 650 ng total RNA as template and a constant-region primer, TCR beta cDNA was made. It was through three nested multiplex PCR rounds of slightly modified ARM-PCR that TCR beta libraries arose. A C-beta reverse primer was combined with TRBV1-TRBV30 forward primers in the first two PCR rounds, and each round had about 10 cycles. TCRdb re-called the multiplex PCR reads with MiXCR, one entry per CDR3 protein. The sample consists of nearly 200,000 distinct CDR3 sequences, about 65% of them appearing once. Out of unsorted whole blood came the blood RNA, and germline DNA was extracted as well. The sequenced material came from peripheral blood. All receptors derive from a woman in her fifties or sixties with primary liver carcinoma and hepatitis B virus infection.

The table lists this clonotype with a count of one. This may be a read error: a much more frequent sequence differs by one nucleotide. The rearrangement uses TRBV12-3 or TRBV12-4 and TRBJ2-3, with 9 bases that match TRBD2. The CDR3 is 15 residues long. With V trimmed by 8 bases and J by 5 bases, 11 bases remained unmatched. CDR3 sequence: CASFMSLAGIDTQYF. The CDR3 nucleotides read TGTGCCAGCTTCATGTCCCTAGCGGGAATAGATACGCAGTATTTT.

This clonotype was observed many times. This sequence joins TRBV6-5 and TRBJ1-1; weak D call: TRBD1 (5 bases). The CDR3 extends over 14 amino acids. Germline V gives CDR1 MNHEY, CDR2 SVGAGI. The V gene lost 5 bases and the J gene lost 0 bases, with 10 bases spanning the gap. Written as DNA, the CDR3 is TGTGCCAGCAGTGGGGGACGCCTGAACACTGAAGCTTTCTTT. Translation: CASSGGRLNTEAFF.

CDR3 amino acids: CASNNRDRGSEGTQYF. The CDR3 DNA follows: TGTGCCAGCAATAACCGGGACAGGGGTTCGGAAGGGACCCAGTACTTC. The chain links TRBV28 to TRBJ2-5; 10 bases are shared with TRBD1. The CDR3 consists of 16 residues. CDR1 and CDR2 (germline): MDHEN, SYDVKM. V lost 7 bases to trimming and J lost 7 bases; unmatched junction nucleotides: 15.

Worth noting for this clonotype: A much larger clone differs from this one at a single base, so this may be a read error. This chain connects TRBV7-9 to TRBJ2-2; D gene unclear. The length of the CDR3 is 13 residues. Germline CDR1 is SEHNR and CDR2 is FQNEAQ (reference sequence). Written as DNA, the CDR3 is TGTGCCAGGAGCTTTTCGGACACCGGGGAGCTGTTTTTT. Translated: CARSFSDTGELFF.

This clonotype was detected only once. V is TRBV30 and J is TRBJ2-1, with 10 bases aligning to TRBD2. Germline values: CDR1 GTSNPN, CDR2 SVGIG (reference sequence). The trim removed 4 bases at V and 12 bases at J, leaving 15 bases unmatched. The CDR3 is 15 amino acids. The CDR3 nucleotides read TGTGCCTGGAATGTATGGCTAGCGGGAGCCCCGCGGCAGTTCTTC. Translating it yields CAWNVWLAGAPRQFF.

The chain is built from TRBV10-3 and TRBJ2-5; unclear D gene. Germline lookup yields CDR1 ENHRY and CDR2 SYGVKD. The CDR3 consists of 13 residues. The V end was cut by 8 bases, the J end by 1 base, with 11 bases between. CDR3 sequence (DNA): TGTGCCATCGAGCAGGATGGCCAAGAGACCCAGTACTTC. It encodes CAIEQDGQETQYF.

Comments on this clonotype: Relative to the germline gene, one junction end is altered; a read error may explain this. The chain combines TRBV12-3 or TRBV12-4 with TRBJ1-4, with D tentatively TRBD1 (5 bases). This CDR3 has 16 amino acids. CDR3 bases: TGTGCCAGTAGTTTGGGGCAGGGTACCCCAAGTGAAAAACTGTTTTTT. Protein: CASSLGQGTPSEKLFF.

V gene TRBV6-6 combines with J gene TRBJ1-2; D is uncertain. The germline V gene has CDR1 MNHNY and CDR2 SVGAGI (reference sequence). Trimming removed 7 bases at V and 11 bases at J, with 23 bases between. The CDR3 runs to 14 residues. The CDR3 protein is CASTQGQVLPGYTF. The CDR3 nucleotides read TGTGCCAGCACCCAAGGTCAGGTCCTCCCAGGATACACCTTC.

This clonotype was recorded once. This may arise from a read error, as a much more abundant clone is one base away. The final CDR3 position lacks the conserved phenylalanine or tryptophan, pointing to a likely read error. The rearrangement links TRBV12-3 or TRBV12-4 to TRBJ1-2; 7 positions match TRBD1. V was pared by 0 bases and J by 7 bases, with 5 bases of the junction left unmatched. The CDR3 runs to 14 residues. In DNA, the CDR3 is TGTGCCAGCAGTTTAGCGCAGGGGGTGAGTGGCTACACCCTC. Protein: CASSLAQGVSGYTL.

As concerns this clonotype: A read error may account for a junction end that differs from germline. The J gene is TRBJ2-1, the V gene TRBV6-1; no clear D. Germline CDR1 reads MNHNS; CDR2 reads SASEGT. The CDR3 sequence is 15 residues long. The DNA for the CDR3 is TGTGCCAGCGGTGAATACAGCCGGCCCGTTTCCGAGCAGTTCTTC. As protein: CASGEYSRPVSEQFF.

Comments on this clonotype: A junction boundary mismatches the germline segment, possibly from a read error. This chain uses TRBV28 with TRBJ2-1; TRBD1 aligns across 8 bases. The CDR3 runs to 16 residues. Germline-derived CDR1 and CDR2 are MDHEN and SYDVKM. The CDR3 spells CASSYGTGEGYSEQFF. The DNA for the CDR3 is TGTGCCAGCAGCTACGGGACAGGAGAGGGCTACAGTGAGCAGTTCTTC.

This chain links TRBV11-2 with TRBJ2-7, with TRBD1 matching 12 bases. V shed 10 bases and J 6 bases; nucleotides not matched to a gene: 13. The germline V gene has CDR1 SGHAT and CDR2 FQNNGV. The CDR3 covers 15 residues. The CDR3 nucleotides read TGTGCCAACAACTTAGGGGACAGGGGGCATGGCGAGCAGTACTTC. It translates to CANNLGDRGHGEQYF.

Comments on this clonotype: The junction and the germline gene differ at one end; a read error may be behind it. V is TRBV11-2 and J is TRBJ2-5, with D perhaps matching TRBD2 (5 bases). This CDR3 has 15 residues. The germline CDR1 and CDR2 sequences are SGHAT and FQNNGV. The CDR3 coding sequence is TGTGCCAGCAGCCTTTTCGCCGGGCAGGAGGAGACCCAGAACTTC. It translates to CASSLFAGQEETQNF.